Presented here are 19 T cell receptor beta chains from one specimen sequenced in a study of CD8 T cells in Susac syndrome. cDNA came from approximately 0.5 to 1 ug RNA primed by random hexamers. TCRdb re-called the immunoSEQ multiplex PCR reads with MiXCR, one entry per CDR3 protein. The table has 150,000 to 200,000 distinct CDR3 sequences, more than 90% seen once. Sequenced: CD4+ T cells from PBMCs. The receptors were sampled from a human donor with multiple sclerosis.

The chain couples TRBV2 to TRBJ2-1; no clear D gene. The CDR3 spans 12 residues. Germline V CDR1 and CDR2: SNHLY, FYNNEI. V was trimmed by 6 bases and J by 12 bases, leaving 15 bases between them. The CDR3 region is CASREIGRGQFF. The DNA of the CDR3 is TGTGCCAGCAGAGAAATCGGGCGCGGGCAGTTCTTC.

The chain is built from TRBV5-1 and TRBJ2-7; the D is unclear. The CDR3 runs 15 residues. V lost 1 base and J 3 bases, leaving 14 bases between the germline ends. Germline V gene lookup returns CDR1 SGHRS and CDR2 YFSETQ. In nucleotides, the CDR3 is TGCGCCAGCAGCTTGCTATCGGACGAGATCTACGAGCAGTACTTC. Translated, it gives CASSLLSDEIYEQYF.

The rearrangement joins TRBV12-3 or TRBV12-4 to TRBJ2-5; TRBD1 or TRBD2 may be the D gene (5 bases each). With 2 bases removed from V and 1 base from J, the gap between germline ends came to 11 bases. The CDR3 covers 15 residues. DNA of the CDR3: TGTGCCAGCAGTTTACGAGGGACGGCCCAAGAGACCCAGTACTTC. Protein sequence: CASSLRGTAQETQYF.

The V gene is TRBV15, the J gene TRBJ2-7, with 7 bases lining up with TRBD1. There are 15 residues in the CDR3. V shed 2 bases and J 2 bases; nucleotides not matched to a gene: 6. Germline CDR1 and CDR2: LNHNV and YYDKDF (reference sequence). CDR3 protein: CATSRFRDRAYEQYF. The CDR3 DNA reads TGTGCCACCAGCAGATTCCGGGACAGAGCCTACGAGCAGTACTTC.

This chain links TRBV4-1 with TRBJ2-7; tentative D call: TRBD1 (5 bases). Trimming removed 3 bases from V and 4 bases from J, with 19 bases in between. In germline, CDR1 is MGHRA, CDR2 YSYEKL. This CDR3 is 16 amino acids long. For the CDR3, the DNA is TGCGCCAGCAGCCAGGCAGGGTACAGCCTTGTGTACGAGCAGTACTTC. This translates into CASSQAGYSLVYEQYF.

The chain combines TRBV4-1 with TRBJ2-3; D uncertain. V was pared by 3 bases and J by 2 bases, with 18 bases between. The CDR3 has 17 residues. Germline values: CDR1 MGHRA, CDR2 YSYEKL. The DNA for the CDR3 is TGCGCCAGCAGCCAGACCCCACCCGGGTCGGACACAGATACGCAGTATTTT. Amino acids: CASSQTPPGSDTDTQYF.

The chain employs TRBV20-1 and TRBJ2-5; 8 nucleotides line up with TRBD2. The CDR3 totals 13 residues. Germline lookup yields CDR1 DFQATT and CDR2 SNEGSKA (reference sequence). J gave up 4 bases and V 6 bases, and 7 bases lay outside the gene matches. This CDR3 is CSAAGGAGETQYF. CDR3 DNA: TGCAGTGCAGCCGGGGGGGCCGGAGAGACCCAGTACTTC.

The chain joins TRBV6-2 or TRBV6-3 to TRBJ1-1, with TRBD1 matching over 10 bases. V dropped 5 bases and J dropped 10; count of bases not matched to a gene: 10. The germline gives CDR1 MNHEY, CDR2 SVGEGT. This CDR3 is built from 14 residues. CDR3 bases: TGTGCCAGCAGTCCTACCGGGACAGGGGCTCCAGCTTTCTTT. Protein sequence: CASSPTGTGAPAFF.

The CDR3 nucleotides are TGTGCCAGCAGCCTACCGACAACCCCAGATACGCAGTATTTT. Its protein is CASSLPTTPDTQYF. V is TRBV7-9 and J is TRBJ2-3; D uncertain. Germline CDR1 is SEHNR and CDR2 is FQNEAQ (reference sequence). V lost 5 bases and J lost 4, with 13 bases in between. The CDR3 extends over 14 amino acids.

The V and J genes are TRBV12-3 or TRBV12-4 and TRBJ2-7; the D gene is possibly TRBD2 (6 bases). The length of the CDR3 is 13 residues. The ends were cut back, 4 bases at V and 7 bases at J, with 14 bases in the middle. The CDR3 loop reads CASSWREGREQYF. The CDR3 coding sequence is TGTGCCAGCAGTTGGCGTGAGGGGAGGGAGCAGTACTTC.

The V call is TRBV15, the J call TRBJ2-3; 7 bases are shared with TRBD2. The germline CDR1 and CDR2 sequences are LNHNV and YYDKDF (reference sequence). J gave up 2 bases and V 3 bases, and 2 bases lay outside the gene matches. This CDR3 spans 14 amino acids. CDR3 sequence (DNA): TGTGCCACCAGCAGGGGGGGGTACACAGATACGCAGTATTTT. It yields the protein CATSRGGYTDTQYF. Complete variable domain (other parts from reference TRBV15 and TRBJ2-3): DAMVIQNPRYQVTQFGKPVTLSCSQTLNHNVMYWYQQKSSQAPKLLFHYYDKDFNNEADTPDNFQSRRPNTSFCFLDIRSPGLGDTAMYLCATSRGGYTDTQYFGPGTRLTVL.

V gene TRBV24-1 combines with J gene TRBJ1-2; 9 positions match TRBD1. This CDR3 spans 12 amino acids. The V gene's germline CDR1 is KGHDR and CDR2 SFDVKD. Unmatched junction bases numbered 6, after V lost 9 bases and J lost 8 bases. The CDR3 is CATYRGLRGYTF. For the CDR3, the DNA is TGTGCCACCTACAGGGGGCTTCGCGGCTACACCTTC.

The chain employs TRBV3-1 and TRBJ2-5, with TRBD1 matching over 7 bases. Germline V CDR1 and CDR2: LGHDT, YNNKEL (reference sequence). This CDR3 region has 14 residues. The junction had 9 bases not matched to a gene; V was cut back by 2 bases and J by 9 bases. Here the CDR3 reads CASSQIGTVGAQYF. CDR3 nucleotides: TGTGCCAGCAGCCAAATAGGGACAGTGGGGGCCCAGTACTTC.

The rearrangement uses TRBV9 and TRBJ2-5; D is unresolved. Trimming took 2 bases from V and 0 from J, leaving 5 bases between them. CDR3 length: 13 residues. Germline V gene sequence: CDR1 SGDLS, CDR2 YYNGEE. In DNA form, the CDR3 reads TGTGCCAGCAGCGTTACAGACCAAGAGACCCAGTACTTC. Its protein is CASSVTDQETQYF. Drawing the rest from reference TRBV9 and TRBJ2-5, the complete variable domain is DSGVTQTPKHLITATGQRVTLRCSPRSGDLSVYWYQQSLDQGLQFLIQYYNGEERAKGNILERFSAQQFPDLHSELNLSSLELGDSALYFCASSVTDQETQYFGPGTRLLVL.

This chain links TRBV2 with TRBJ2-5, with D possibly TRBD2 on 6 matching bases. Germline V gives CDR1 SNHLY, CDR2 FYNNEI. The CDR3 loop spans 12 amino acids. Deletions cut 9 bases from V and 5 bases from J, with 13 bases between. The CDR3 protein is CASGGLAETQYF. The CDR3 DNA reads TGTGCCAGTGGAGGGCTAGCGGAGACCCAGTACTTC. Full variable domain (remainder filled in from reference TRBV2 and TRBJ2-5): EPEVTQTPSHQVTQMGQEVILRCVPISNHLYFYWYRQILGQKVEFLVSFYNNEISEKSEIFDDQFSVERPDGSNFTLKIRSTKLEDSAMYFCASGGLAETQYFGPGTRLLVL.

The chain joins TRBV20-1 to TRBJ2-2; D is uncertain. Germline V lookup: CDR1 DFQATT, CDR2 SNEGSKA (reference sequence). V gave up 5 bases and J gave up 0 bases, with 7 bases separating them. The CDR3 has 13 residues. The CDR3 spells CSASSPNTGELFF. CDR3 nucleotide sequence: TGCAGTGCTTCGTCCCCGAACACCGGGGAGCTGTTTTTT.

A single count supports this clonotype. The chain couples TRBV5-1 to TRBJ1-5; D possibly corresponds to TRBD1 (6 bases). The CDR3 runs to 15 residues. The germline gives CDR1 SGHRS, CDR2 YFSETQ. Trimming shortened V by 2 bases and J by 2 bases, and 11 bases separated the two germline ends. The CDR3, as DNA: TGCGCCAGCAGCTTTAACAGGGTCGGCAATCAGCCCCAGCATTTT. The encoded protein is CASSFNRVGNQPQHF.

In its sample, this clonotype was seen a few times. The chain is built from TRBV30 and TRBJ1-5; 7 bases agree with TRBD1. The CDR3 has 14 amino acids. Germline lookup yields CDR1 GTSNPN and CDR2 SVGIG (reference sequence). The V and J ends lost 2 bases and 5 bases, in that order; junction bases with no gene match: 6. Written as DNA, the CDR3 is TGTGCCTGGAGTCTCAGGGGGAGGTATCAGCCCCAGCATTTT. Translating it yields CAWSLRGRYQPQHF.

The V and J genes are TRBV7-2 and TRBJ2-1; 7 bases align to TRBD1. From germline, CDR1 is SGHTA and CDR2 FQGNSA. The V and J ends lost 5 bases and 8 bases, in that order; junction bases with no gene match: 15. There are 16 residues in the CDR3. CDR3 in amino acids: CASSPTGFWQGDEQFF. The CDR3, as DNA: TGTGCCAGCAGCCCCACGGGTTTTTGGCAGGGGGATGAGCAGTTCTTC.